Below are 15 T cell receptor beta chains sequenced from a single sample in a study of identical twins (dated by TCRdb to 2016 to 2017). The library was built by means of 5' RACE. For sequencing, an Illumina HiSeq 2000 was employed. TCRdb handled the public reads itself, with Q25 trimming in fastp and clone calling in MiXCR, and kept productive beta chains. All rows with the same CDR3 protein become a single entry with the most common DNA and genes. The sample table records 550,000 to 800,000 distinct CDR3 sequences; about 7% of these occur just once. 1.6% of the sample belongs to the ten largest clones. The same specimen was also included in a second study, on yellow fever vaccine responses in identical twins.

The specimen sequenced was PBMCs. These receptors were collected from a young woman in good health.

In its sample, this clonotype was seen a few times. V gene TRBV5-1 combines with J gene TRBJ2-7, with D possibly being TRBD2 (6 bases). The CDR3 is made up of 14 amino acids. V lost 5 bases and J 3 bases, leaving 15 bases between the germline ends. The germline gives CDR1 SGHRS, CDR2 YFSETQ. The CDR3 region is CASRMTGTYYEQYF. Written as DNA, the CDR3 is TGCGCCAGCAGAATGACTGGGACTTACTACGAGCAGTACTTC.

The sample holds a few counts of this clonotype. The CDR3 sequence: CASSKRGLAGGPKNIQYF. The CDR3 coding sequence is TGTGCCAGCAGCAAAAGAGGACTAGCGGGAGGGCCCAAAAACATTCAGTACTTC. The rearrangement joins TRBV11-1 to TRBJ2-4; 15 positions agree with TRBD2. The CDR3 runs to 18 residues. Germline-derived CDR1 and CDR2 are SGHAT and FQDESV (reference sequence). Trimming took 5 bases from V and 2 from J; bases not matched to a gene: 7. Complete variable domain (other parts from reference TRBV11-1 and TRBJ2-4): EAEVAQSPRYKITEKSQAVAFWCDPISGHATLYWYRQILGQGPELLVQFQDESVVDDSQLPKDRFSAERLKGVDSTLKIQPAELGDSAMYLCASSKRGLAGGPKNIQYFGAGTRLSVL.

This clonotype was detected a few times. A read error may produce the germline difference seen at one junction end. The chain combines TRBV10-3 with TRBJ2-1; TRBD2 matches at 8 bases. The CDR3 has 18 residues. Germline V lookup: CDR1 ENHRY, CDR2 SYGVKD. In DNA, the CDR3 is TGTGCCAGCCGCCCTCAAACCCACGGGGGGGCCTCCAACAATGAGCAGTTCTTC. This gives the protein CASRPQTHGGASNNEQFF.

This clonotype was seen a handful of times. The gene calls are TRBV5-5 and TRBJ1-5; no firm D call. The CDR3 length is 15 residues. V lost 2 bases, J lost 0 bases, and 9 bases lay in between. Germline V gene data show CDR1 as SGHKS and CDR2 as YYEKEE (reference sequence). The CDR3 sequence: CASSFHRGSNQPQHF. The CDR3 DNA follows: TGTGCCAGCAGCTTTCACAGAGGTAGCAATCAGCCCCAGCATTTT.

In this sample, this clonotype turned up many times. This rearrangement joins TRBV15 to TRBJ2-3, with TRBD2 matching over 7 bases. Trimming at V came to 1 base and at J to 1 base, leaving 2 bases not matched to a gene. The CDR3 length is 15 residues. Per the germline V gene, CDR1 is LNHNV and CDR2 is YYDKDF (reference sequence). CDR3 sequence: CATSRGGGRTDTQYF. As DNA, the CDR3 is TGTGCCACCAGCAGAGGCGGGGGACGCACAGATACGCAGTATTTT. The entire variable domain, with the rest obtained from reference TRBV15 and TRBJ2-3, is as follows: DAMVIQNPRYQVTQFGKPVTLSCSQTLNHNVMYWYQQKSSQAPKLLFHYYDKDFNNEADTPDNFQSRRPNTSFCFLDIRSPGLGDTAMYLCATSRGGGRTDTQYFGPGTRLTVL.

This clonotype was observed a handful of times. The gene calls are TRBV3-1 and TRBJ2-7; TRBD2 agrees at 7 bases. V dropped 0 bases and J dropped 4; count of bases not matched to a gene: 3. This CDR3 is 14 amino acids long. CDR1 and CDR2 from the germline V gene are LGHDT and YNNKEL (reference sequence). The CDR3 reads CASSQDGGRYEQYF. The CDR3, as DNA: TGTGCCAGCAGCCAAGATGGCGGGAGATACGAGCAGTACTTC.

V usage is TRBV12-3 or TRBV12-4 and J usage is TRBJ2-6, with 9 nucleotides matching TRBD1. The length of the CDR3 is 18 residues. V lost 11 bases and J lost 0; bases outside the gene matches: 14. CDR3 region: CACCSFGTGTSGANVLTF. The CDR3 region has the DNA TGTGCCTGCTGCTCGTTTGGGACAGGGACCTCTGGGGCCAACGTCCTGACTTTC.

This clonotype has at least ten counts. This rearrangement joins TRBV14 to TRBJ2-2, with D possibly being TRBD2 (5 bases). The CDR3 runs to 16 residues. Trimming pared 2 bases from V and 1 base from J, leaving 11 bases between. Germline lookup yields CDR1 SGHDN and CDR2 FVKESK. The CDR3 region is CASSQSTNWNTGELFF. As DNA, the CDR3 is TGTGCCAGCAGCCAATCGACTAACTGGAACACCGGGGAGCTGTTTTTT.

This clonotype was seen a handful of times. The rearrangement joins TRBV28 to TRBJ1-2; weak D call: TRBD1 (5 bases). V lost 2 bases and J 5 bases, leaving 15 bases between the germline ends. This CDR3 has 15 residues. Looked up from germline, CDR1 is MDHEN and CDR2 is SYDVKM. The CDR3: CASSLRTQTWYGYTF. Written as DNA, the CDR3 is TGTGCCAGCAGTTTAAGGACACAAACTTGGTATGGCTACACCTTC.

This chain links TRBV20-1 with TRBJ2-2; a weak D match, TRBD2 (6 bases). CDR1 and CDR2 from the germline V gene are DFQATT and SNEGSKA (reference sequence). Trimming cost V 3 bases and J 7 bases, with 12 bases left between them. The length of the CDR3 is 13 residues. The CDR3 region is CSASGRFSGELFF. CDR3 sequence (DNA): TGCAGTGCTAGCGGGAGATTTAGCGGGGAGCTGTTTTTT.

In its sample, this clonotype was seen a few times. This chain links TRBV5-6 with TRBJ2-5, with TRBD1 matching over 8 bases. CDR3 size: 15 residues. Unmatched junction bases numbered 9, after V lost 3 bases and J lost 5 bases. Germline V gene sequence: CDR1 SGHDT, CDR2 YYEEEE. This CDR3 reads CASSSGQAWGETQYF. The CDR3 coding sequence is TGTGCCAGCAGCTCGGGACAGGCCTGGGGGGAGACCCAGTACTTC. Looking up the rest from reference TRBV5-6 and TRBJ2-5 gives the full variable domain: DAGVTQSPTHLIKTRGQQVTLRCSPKSGHDTVSWYQQALGQGPQFIFQYYEEEERQRGNFPDRFSGHQFPNYSSELNVNALLLGDSALYLCASSSGQAWGETQYFGPGTRLLVL.

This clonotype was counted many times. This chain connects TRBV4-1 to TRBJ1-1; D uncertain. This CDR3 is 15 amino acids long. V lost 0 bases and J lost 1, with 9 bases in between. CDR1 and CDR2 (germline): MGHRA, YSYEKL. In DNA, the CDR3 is TGCGCCAGCAGCCAAGATAGCCGGGCGAACACTGAAGCTTTCTTT. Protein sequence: CASSQDSRANTEAFF.

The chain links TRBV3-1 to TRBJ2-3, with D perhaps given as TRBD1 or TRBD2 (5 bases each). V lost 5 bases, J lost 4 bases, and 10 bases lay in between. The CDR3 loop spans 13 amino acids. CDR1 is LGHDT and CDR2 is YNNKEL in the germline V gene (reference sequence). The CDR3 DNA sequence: TGTGCCAGCAGCTGGGACGCAGCAGATACGCAGTATTTT. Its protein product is CASSWDAADTQYF.

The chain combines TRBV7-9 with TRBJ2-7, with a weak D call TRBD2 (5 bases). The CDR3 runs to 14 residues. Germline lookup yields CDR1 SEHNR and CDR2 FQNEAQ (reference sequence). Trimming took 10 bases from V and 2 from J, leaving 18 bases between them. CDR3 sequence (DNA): TGTGCCATAACAAGCGAAGGACTGACCTACGAGCAGTACTTC. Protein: CAITSEGLTYEQYF.

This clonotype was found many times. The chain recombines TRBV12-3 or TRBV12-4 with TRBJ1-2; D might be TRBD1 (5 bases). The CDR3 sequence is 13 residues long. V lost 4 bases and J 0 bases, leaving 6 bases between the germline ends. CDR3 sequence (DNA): TGTGCCAGCAGTTCGGGACCTAACTATGGCTACACCTTC. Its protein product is CASSSGPNYGYTF.